These 32 T cell receptor beta chains were all obtained from the same sample, sequenced in a study of blood T cell repertoires in COVID-19. The table came from immunoSEQ multiplex PCR; TCRdb's copy has only in-frame clones and leaves some out. The sample yields 200,000 to 300,000 clones, 88% seen once. The sample taken for sequencing was PBMCs or T cells enriched from blood (not recorded which). These receptors all come from a woman aged 40 to 50 with acute COVID-19.

To note about this clone: The junction departs from germline at one end; a sequencing error may be responsible. The chain joins TRBV11-3 to TRBJ2-3; 9 bases are a match to TRBD1. Germline-derived CDR1 and CDR2 are SGHNT and YENEEA. CDR3 length: 12 residues. CDR3 nucleotide sequence: TGTGCCAGCAGCTACAGGGGGCAGATGGTCTCTTTT. Encoded protein: CASSYRGQMVSF.

The CDR3 DNA sequence: TGTGCCAGCAGCTTGGGCCTAGCGGGGGGCACCGGGGAGCTGTTTTTT. It yields the protein CASSLGLAGGTGELFF. V is TRBV11-2 and J is TRBJ2-2; 11 bases match TRBD2. The length of the CDR3 is 16 residues. The germline V gene has CDR1 SGHAT and CDR2 FQNNGV. V lost 3 bases and J lost 4; bases outside the gene matches: 4. The whole variable domain, remainder taken from reference TRBV11-2 and TRBJ2-2, is EAGVAQSPRYKIIEKRQSVAFWCNPISGHATLYWYQQILGQGPKLLIQFQNNGVVDDSQLPKDRFSAERLKGVDSTLKIQPAKLEDSAVYLCASSLGLAGGTGELFFGEGSRLTVL.

The CDR3, as DNA: TGTGCCAGCAGTTACAGGCAGGGGCATCAGCCCCAGCATTTT. Translated, it gives CASSYRQGHQPQHF. This chain joins TRBV6-2 or TRBV6-3 and TRBJ1-5; D possibly corresponds to TRBD1 (6 bases). Germline-derived CDR1 and CDR2 are MNHEY and SVGEGT. CDR3 size: 14 residues. Trimming pared 2 bases from V and 5 bases from J, leaving 10 bases between.

The chain employs TRBV7-9 and TRBJ1-1; TRBD1 is a possible D gene (5 bases). The V gene's germline CDR1 is SEHNR and CDR2 FQNEAQ (reference sequence). The germline V and J ends were trimmed by 5 bases and 8 bases, with 12 bases remaining between them. The CDR3 has 12 residues. The CDR3 sequence: CASSPDRKEAFF. DNA for the CDR3: TGTGCCAGCAGCCCAGACAGAAAAGAAGCTTTCTTT.

The gene calls are TRBV27 and TRBJ2-7; 9 bases are shared with TRBD1. Germline V gives CDR1 MNHEY, CDR2 SMNVEV (reference sequence). Losses at the gene ends were 2 bases for V and 1 base for J; bases not matched to a gene: 0. The CDR3 spans 14 residues. The CDR3 nucleotides are TGTGCCAGCAGTTTAGACAGGGGGTCCTACGAGCAGTACGTC. It yields the protein CASSLDRGSYEQYV.

This clone was found a few times. The chain combines TRBV2 with TRBJ2-1; no clear D gene. Germline lookup yields CDR1 SNHLY and CDR2 FYNNEI. V lost 11 bases and J 5 bases, leaving 10 bases between the germline ends. The CDR3 spans 11 residues. The CDR3: CALSGHNEQFF. DNA for the CDR3: TGTGCCTTGAGTGGGCACAATGAGCAGTTCTTC. Looking up the rest from reference TRBV2 and TRBJ2-1 gives the full variable domain: EPEVTQTPSHQVTQMGQEVILRCVPISNHLYFYWYRQILGQKVEFLVSFYNNEISEKSEIFDDQFSVERPDGSNFTLKIRSTKLEDSAMYFCALSGHNEQFFGPGTRLTVL.

The chain links TRBV5-4 to TRBJ2-1, with D tentatively TRBD2 (5 bases). Germline V lookup: CDR1 SGHNT, CDR2 YYREEE (reference sequence). The germline V and J ends were trimmed by 0 bases and 6 bases, with 16 bases remaining between them. This CDR3 has 16 amino acids. CDR3 in amino acids: CASSLDTSRGGNEQFF. CDR3 in DNA: TGTGCCAGCAGCTTGGACACTAGTCGCGGCGGCAATGAGCAGTTCTTC.

The chain combines TRBV2 with TRBJ2-1, with TRBD2 identical over 8 bases. J lost 8 bases, V lost 8 bases, and 11 bases had no gene match. CDR3 length: 14 amino acids. CDR1 and CDR2 (germline): SNHLY, FYNNEI. CDR3 sequence reads: CASRAGVRTDEQFF. The DNA for the CDR3 is TGTGCCAGCCGAGCGGGGGTCCGGACGGATGAGCAGTTCTTC.

The chain combines TRBV30 with TRBJ1-4; no reliable D call. Per germline, CDR1 GTSNPN and CDR2 SVGIG (reference sequence). CDR3 length: 13 amino acids. With 7 bases removed from V and 4 bases from J, the gap between germline ends came to 13 bases. CDR3 DNA: TGTGCCTCACGAGGCAGTGTTAATGAAAAACTGTTTTTT. This encodes CASRGSVNEKLFF. Using reference TRBV30 and TRBJ1-4 for the parts outside the CDR3, the full variable domain is SQTIHQWPATLVQPVGSPLSLECTVEGTSNPNLYWYRQAAGRGLQLLFYSVGIGQISSEVPQNLSASRPQDRQFILSSKKLLLSDSGFYLCASRGSVNEKLFFGSGTQLSVL.

The CDR3 sequence: CATPGGGNYGYTF. CDR3 sequence (DNA): TGTGCCACCCCTGGTGGAGGGAACTATGGCTACACCTTC. The chain employs TRBV7-2 and TRBJ1-2; D not certain. V was trimmed by 10 bases and J by 2 bases, leaving 14 bases between them. CDR1 and CDR2 (germline): SGHTA, FQGNSA. This CDR3 region has 13 residues.

The chain links TRBV9 to TRBJ1-2; no clear D. V was cut by 0 bases and J by 1 base, with 10 bases left in between. The CDR3 contains 15 residues. Germline CDR1 is SGDLS and CDR2 is YYNGEE. CDR3 loop: CASSVARGLNYGYTF. CDR3 bases: TGTGCCAGCAGCGTAGCCCGGGGTCTTAACTATGGCTACACCTTC.

This clone was seen a few times. The V gene is TRBV7-2, the J gene TRBJ2-5; 10 bases map to TRBD1. CDR1 SGHTA and CDR2 FQGNSA come from the germline V gene. This CDR3 region has 18 residues. The V gene end was trimmed by 5 bases and the J gene end by 5 bases; junction bases not matched to a gene: 17. CDR3 loop: CASSLMGDRGHGRETQYF. DNA of the CDR3: TGTGCCAGCAGCCTCATGGGCGACAGGGGGCACGGGAGGGAGACCCAGTACTTC.

The chain carries TRBV13 and TRBJ2-2; 7 positions match TRBD1. Germline CDR1 reads PRHDT; CDR2 reads FYEKMQ (reference sequence). The CDR3 totals 17 residues. J lost 3 bases, V lost 4 bases, and 11 bases had no gene match. The CDR3 DNA reads TGTGCCAGCAGCTCACACTTCCGGGACAGATACACCGGGGAGCTGTTTTTT. This translates into CASSSHFRDRYTGELFF.

The chain employs TRBV19 and TRBJ1-4; unclear D gene. V shed 9 bases and J shed 6 bases, with 20 bases lying between them. The CDR3 loop spans 15 amino acids. The germline gives CDR1 LNHDA, CDR2 SQIVND (reference sequence). CDR3 bases: TGTGCCAGCCGTCGAGGAAAGAACTCATATGAAAAACTGTTTTTT. This gives the protein CASRRGKNSYEKLFF.

The rearrangement uses TRBV9 and TRBJ2-2; 10 nucleotides agree with TRBD1. This CDR3 region has 15 residues. V lost 0 bases and J lost 5; bases outside the gene matches: 1. CDR1 is SGDLS and CDR2 is YYNGEE in the germline V gene. As DNA, the CDR3 is TGTGCCAGCAGCGTAGGGGGACAGGGGACCGGGGAGCTGTTTTTT. This translates into CASSVGGQGTGELFF.

The chain uses TRBV20-1 and TRBJ2-3, with D possibly TRBD2 on 5 matching bases. Looked up from germline, CDR1 is DFQATT and CDR2 is SNEGSKA (reference sequence). V lost 5 bases and J lost 9, with 12 bases in between. The CDR3 is 11 amino acids. This CDR3 is CSAERLDTQYF. The CDR3, as DNA: TGCAGTGCTGAGCGGCTAGACACGCAGTATTTT.

The chain combines TRBV19 with TRBJ1-5; 7 bases are a match to TRBD1. Germline V CDR1 and CDR2: LNHDA, SQIVND (reference sequence). V lost 6 bases, J lost 4 bases, and 9 bases stayed unmatched. The CDR3 is 15 amino acids. The CDR3 protein is CASRTTGTANQPQHF. CDR3 coding DNA: TGTGCCAGTAGGACGACGGGGACAGCTAATCAGCCCCAGCATTTT.

J is TRBJ2-3 and V is TRBV9; TRBD1 matches at 11 bases. Germline V gene data show CDR1 as SGDLS and CDR2 as YYNGEE. The length of the CDR3 is 17 residues. V was clipped by 4 bases and J by 4 bases; unmatched bases: 11. CDR3 protein: CASSPRGDRGMADTQYF. The CDR3 bases are TGTGCCAGCAGCCCTCGAGGGGACAGGGGGATGGCAGATACGCAGTATTTT.

The genes are TRBV5-6 and TRBJ2-5; weak D call: TRBD1 (6 bases). Germline V gene lookup returns CDR1 SGHDT and CDR2 YYEEEE. This CDR3 has 15 residues. V gave up 0 bases and J gave up 5 bases, with 14 bases separating them. The CDR3 sequence is CASSLVGAGSETQYF. CDR3 in DNA: TGTGCCAGCAGCTTGGTGGGGGCAGGGTCGGAGACCCAGTACTTC.

The chain couples TRBV7-8 to TRBJ1-2; D might be TRBD1 (6 bases). V shed 5 bases and J shed 5 bases, with 18 bases lying between them. Germline values: CDR1 SGHVS, CDR2 FQNEAQ. The CDR3 is made up of 15 amino acids. The chain's CDR3 is CASSRARTEAYGYTF. Written as DNA, the CDR3 is TGTGCCAGCAGCCGAGCGAGGACAGAGGCGTATGGCTACACCTTC.

This clone was picked up a small number of times. The chain has TRBV29-1 and TRBJ2-2, with 10 bases that match TRBD2. Germline V lookup: CDR1 SQVTM, CDR2 ANQGSEA. This CDR3 region has 13 residues. V shed 2 bases and J 6 bases; nucleotides not matched to a gene: 0. The CDR3 region has the DNA TGCAGCGTTGAAACTAGCGGGGCCGGGGAGCTGTTTTTT. Translating it yields CSVETSGAGELFF.

V is TRBV10-3 and J is TRBJ2-1; 8 bases are a match to TRBD2. The germline V gene encodes CDR1 ENHRY and CDR2 SYGVKD. The CDR3 is made up of 15 amino acids. V was pared by 6 bases and J by 4 bases, with 8 bases of the junction left unmatched. The CDR3 region is CAISPSGGAYNEQFF. The CDR3 DNA is TGTGCCATCAGCCCGAGCGGGGGCGCTTACAATGAGCAGTTCTTC.

The chain uses TRBV19 and TRBJ2-1; 8 nucleotides agree with TRBD1. The V gene end was trimmed by 7 bases and the J gene end by 4 bases; junction bases not matched to a gene: 9. The CDR3 spans 15 residues. Germline V gene sequence: CDR1 LNHDA, CDR2 SQIVND (reference sequence). CDR3 in amino acids: CASTSGTGFYNEQFF. CDR3 sequence (DNA): TGTGCCAGTACCTCGGGGACAGGCTTTTACAATGAGCAGTTCTTC.

J is TRBJ1-5 and V is TRBV5-4; TRBD1 matches at 8 bases. CDR1 and CDR2 (germline): SGHNT, YYREEE (reference sequence). The CDR3 extends over 15 amino acids. J gave up 13 bases and V 4 bases, and 16 bases lay outside the gene matches. The CDR3 sequence: CASSRTGSVSGGQHF. The DNA of the CDR3 is TGTGCCAGCAGCAGGACAGGGTCCGTTTCAGGCGGACAGCATTTT.

The V gene is TRBV9, the J gene TRBJ2-2, with 7 nucleotides matching TRBD1. The trim removed 0 bases at V and 8 bases at J, leaving 4 bases unmatched. From germline, CDR1 is SGDLS and CDR2 YYNGEE. The CDR3 is made up of 14 amino acids. This CDR3 is CASSVGRGQGELFF. The CDR3 DNA follows: TGTGCCAGCAGCGTAGGAAGGGGGCAGGGGGAGCTGTTTTTT. Full variable domain (missing parts from reference TRBV9 and TRBJ2-2): DSGVTQTPKHLITATGQRVTLRCSPRSGDLSVYWYQQSLDQGLQFLIQYYNGEERAKGNILERFSAQQFPDLHSELNLSSLELGDSALYFCASSVGRGQGELFFGEGSRLTVL.

The chain joins TRBV9 to TRBJ1-6; perhaps TRBD1 as D (6 bases). V dropped 0 bases and J dropped 7 bases, with 11 bases sitting between them. The germline V gene has CDR1 SGDLS and CDR2 YYNGEE. The CDR3 sequence is 15 residues long. CDR3 DNA sequence: TGTGCCAGCAGCGTAGTCCAAGGGGGAAATTCACCCCTCCACTTT. Translation: CASSVVQGGNSPLHF.

In DNA form, the CDR3 reads TGTGCCAGCAGCTTAGCTGGACAGAGCAATCAGCCCCAGCATTTT. This translates into CASSLAGQSNQPQHF. The rearrangement links TRBV7-2 to TRBJ1-5, with D possibly being TRBD1 (6 bases). Germline-derived CDR1 and CDR2 are SGHTA and FQGNSA. The V end lost 0 bases, the J end lost 1 base, and 7 bases lay between the germline ends. The CDR3 loop spans 15 amino acids.

CDR3 amino acids: CASSTRTSGRGETQYF. The CDR3 DNA follows: TGTGCCAGCAGCACCCGGACTAGCGGGAGAGGAGAGACCCAGTACTTC. The chain carries TRBV11-3 and TRBJ2-5; 13 nucleotides agree with TRBD2. CDR3 length equals 16 residues. Per the germline V gene, CDR1 is SGHNT and CDR2 is YENEEA. The V segment lost 5 bases and the J segment 4 bases; nucleotides outside the gene matches: 7.

This clone showed up many times. The gene calls are TRBV21-1 and TRBJ2-1; no DNA check was done on the table's D call, TRBD2. TRBV21-1 is described as a pseudogene. CDR3 length equals 12 residues. CDR3 coding DNA: TGTGCCAGCAGCAAAGGAGTAGAGAAGCAGTTCTTC. Translated, it gives CASSKGVEKQFF.

The rearrangement joins TRBV30 to TRBJ1-2, with D unresolved. Germline V CDR1 and CDR2: GTSNPN, SVGIG (reference sequence). V shed 0 bases and J shed 2 bases, with 19 bases lying between them. CDR3 length equals 17 residues. For the CDR3, the DNA is TGTGCCTGGAGTGTCCTCCTCCTGCAGGCGATAAACTATGGCTACACCTTC. Encoded protein: CAWSVLLLQAINYGYTF. Supplemented by reference TRBV30 and TRBJ1-2, the full variable domain reads SQTIHQWPATLVQPVGSPLSLECTVEGTSNPNLYWYRQAAGRGLQLLFYSVGIGQISSEVPQNLSASRPQDRQFILSSKKLLLSDSGFYLCAWSVLLLQAINYGYTFGSGTRLTVV.

The gene calls are TRBV5-1 and TRBJ2-1; D not resolved. Germline CDR1 SGHRS, CDR2 YFSETQ. V was pared by 2 bases and J by 5 bases, with 5 bases between. This CDR3 region has 12 residues. In DNA, the CDR3 is TGCGCCAGCAGCTTTGTTAACAATGAGCAGTTCTTC. It translates to CASSFVNNEQFF.

V usage is TRBV5-1 and J usage is TRBJ1-6, with D possibly being TRBD1 (5 bases). The CDR3 spans 15 residues. Trimming cost V 0 bases and J 9 bases, with 13 bases left between them. CDR1 and CDR2 from the germline V gene are SGHRS and YFSETQ. The DNA of the CDR3 is TGCGCCAGCAGCTTGGCCGGGACTGAGCGTTCACCCCTCCACTTT. It is translated as CASSLAGTERSPLHF. The whole variable domain, filled in from reference TRBV5-1 and TRBJ1-6, reads KAGVTQTPRYLIKTRGQQVTLSCSPISGHRSVSWYQQTPGQGLQFLFEYFSETQRNKGNFPGRFSGRQFSNSRSEMNVSTLELGDSALYLCASSLAGTERSPLHFGNGTRLTVT.